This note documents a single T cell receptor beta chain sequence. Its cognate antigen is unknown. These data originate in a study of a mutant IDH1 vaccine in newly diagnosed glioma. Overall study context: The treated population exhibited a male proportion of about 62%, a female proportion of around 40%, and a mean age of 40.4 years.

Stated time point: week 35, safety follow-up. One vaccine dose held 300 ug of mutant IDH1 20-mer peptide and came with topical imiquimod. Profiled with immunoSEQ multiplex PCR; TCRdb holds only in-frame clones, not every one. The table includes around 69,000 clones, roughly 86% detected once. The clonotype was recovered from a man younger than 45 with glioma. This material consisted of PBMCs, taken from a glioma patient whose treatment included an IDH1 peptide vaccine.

CDR3 residues: CASSPPQGPSTEAFF. The CDR3 DNA reads as TGTGCCAGCAGCCCTCCCCAGGGGCCGAGCACTGAAGCTTTCTTT. This chain joins TRBV9 and TRBJ1-1; possibly TRBD1 for D (6 bases). Deletions cut 4 bases from V and 4 bases from J, with 17 bases between. Germline V gene data show CDR1 as SGDLS and CDR2 as YYNGEE. CDR3 length: 15 amino acids.